One and the same sample provided the 18 T cell receptor beta chains below, sequenced in a study of OX40 agonist ivuxolimab in advanced cancers. Clones were read by immunoSEQ multiplex PCR, and TCRdb kept only the in-frame ones, dropping some. The sample has tens of thousands of clones, around 84% seen once. The sequences come from CD4+ or CD8+ T cells sorted from blood, collected in a trial of the OX40 agonist ivuxolimab. All receptors come from an adult with an advanced solid tumor such as melanoma, head and neck, liver or kidney cancer.

The J gene is TRBJ2-7, the V gene TRBV6-5; the D is unclear. The ends were cut back, 7 bases at V and 2 bases at J, with 15 bases in the middle. The CDR3 has 14 amino acids. CDR1 is MNHEY, CDR2 SVGAGI, per germline. The CDR3 DNA reads as TGTGCCAGCATCAAAAGGCTAGGGCCCTACGAGCAGTACTTC. This encodes CASIKRLGPYEQYF.

The gene calls are TRBV18 and TRBJ2-7, with a tentative D call TRBD2 (5 bases). The germline gives CDR1 KGHSH, CDR2 LQKENI. Trimming cost V 6 bases and J 2 bases, with 11 bases left between them. This CDR3 is 13 amino acids long. The CDR3 here is CASSRSGTYEQYF. CDR3 coding DNA: TGTGCCAGCTCCCGTTCCGGGACCTACGAGCAGTACTTC.

V usage is TRBV21-1 and J usage is TRBJ1-1. TRBV21-1 is given as a pseudogene. This CDR3 has 18 residues. The CDR3 DNA reads as TGTGCCAGCAGCCCGGAGGTCCCCAAGATGTCAGCCCGAGATGAAGCTTTCTTT. It translates to CASSPEVPKMSARDEAFF.

This chain connects TRBV4-2 to TRBJ1-1; D is unclear. The germline V gene has CDR1 LGHNA and CDR2 YNFKEQ. Trimming took 1 base from V and 3 from J, leaving 12 bases between them. This CDR3 is 15 amino acids long. This CDR3 is CASSQGGGKHTEAFF. The CDR3 DNA reads as TGTGCCAGCAGCCAAGGAGGCGGCAAGCACACTGAAGCTTTCTTT.

This clone came up once. The chain combines TRBV6-1 with TRBJ1-2; D is undetermined. The CDR3 sequence is 15 residues long. Germline loops: CDR1 MNHNS, CDR2 SASEGT. V shed 3 bases and J shed 4 bases, with 15 bases lying between them. The CDR3 DNA is TGTGCCAGCAGTGACGCCACGGGCTCCATCTATGGCTACACCTTC. Translated: CASSDATGSIYGYTF.

V and J are TRBV2 and TRBJ1-5; 7 bases agree with TRBD1. With 5 bases clipped from V and 2 bases from J, the junction kept 3 bases outside the gene matches. The V gene's germline CDR1 is SNHLY and CDR2 FYNNEI. The CDR3 covers 14 residues. DNA for the CDR3: TGTGCCAGCAGTCTAGGGGGCGGCAATCAGCCCCAGCATTTT. Protein product: CASSLGGGNQPQHF.

This clone was detected once. The chain is built from TRBV7-8 and TRBJ2-1; TRBD2 agrees at 10 bases. Germline V gene data show CDR1 as SGHVS and CDR2 as FQNEAQ. The J segment lost 6 bases and the V segment lost 5 bases, leaving 7 bases of the junction unmatched. The CDR3 extends over 15 amino acids. CDR3 protein: CASSRAGGPSNEQFF. CDR3 coding DNA: TGTGCCAGCAGCCGAGCGGGAGGGCCGAGCAATGAGCAGTTCTTC.

The genes are TRBV30 and TRBJ2-5; tentative D call: TRBD1 (6 bases). V dropped 2 bases and J dropped 2 bases, with 12 bases sitting between them. Per germline, CDR1 GTSNPN and CDR2 SVGIG (reference sequence). The CDR3 is made up of 14 amino acids. In nucleotides, the CDR3 is TGTGCCTGGAGTACAGGACAGTTTCAAGAGACCCAGTACTTC. It translates to CAWSTGQFQETQYF.

This clone has just one count. The rearrangement joins TRBV13 to TRBJ2-6, with 7 positions matching TRBD1. The CDR3 is 15 amino acids. The V gene's germline CDR1 is PRHDT and CDR2 FYEKMQ (reference sequence). After removal of 5 bases from V and 2 bases from J, the junction contained 3 bases not matched to a gene. CDR3 loop: CASSHRGAGANVLTF. CDR3 nucleotides: TGTGCCAGCAGCCACAGGGGAGCTGGGGCCAACGTCCTGACTTTC.

The chain links TRBV29-1 to TRBJ2-7; TRBD2 is a possible D gene (5 bases). This CDR3 has 14 residues. Germline CDR1 and CDR2: SQVTM and ANQGSEA. V was cut by 1 base and J by 7 bases, with 17 bases left in between. CDR3 bases: TGCAGCGTTGAAGCTCAGGCGGGTAGTGTTGAGCAGTACTTC. Translation gives CSVEAQAGSVEQYF.

The chain couples TRBV19 to TRBJ1-4; D gene ambiguous. V gave up 3 bases and J gave up 6 bases, with 11 bases separating them. The CDR3 runs 14 residues. The germline gives CDR1 LNHDA, CDR2 SQIVND (reference sequence). CDR3 protein: CASSIGFQDEKLFF. DNA for the CDR3: TGTGCCAGTAGTATTGGCTTTCAGGATGAAAAACTGTTTTTT.

The V and J genes are TRBV30 and TRBJ2-7; TRBD2 matches 9 bases. The V gene end was trimmed by 7 bases and the J gene end by 1 base; junction bases not matched to a gene: 8. Germline CDR1 is GTSNPN and CDR2 is SVGIG (reference sequence). This CDR3 has 14 amino acids. Here the CDR3 DNA reads TGTGCCTTTAGCGGGAGCGCAATATCCTACGAGCAGTACTTC. Its protein is CAFSGSAISYEQYF.

The rearrangement joins TRBV2 to TRBJ2-5; the match to TRBD1 covers 7 bases. The V gene end was trimmed by 7 bases and the J gene end by 7 bases; junction bases not matched to a gene: 9. CDR1 is SNHLY, CDR2 FYNNEI, per germline. The CDR3 has 13 residues. CDR3 region: CASNPQGQRTQYF. Here the CDR3 DNA reads TGTGCCAGCAATCCACAGGGGCAGAGGACCCAGTACTTC.

This chain connects TRBV4-2 to TRBJ2-5; 10 nucleotides line up with TRBD2. The germline V gene encodes CDR1 LGHNA and CDR2 YNFKEQ. The CDR3 length is 19 residues. J was trimmed by 2 bases and V by 0 bases; bases with no gene match: 12. This CDR3 is CASSQDRFVSGGPQETQYF. The CDR3 DNA reads as TGTGCCAGCAGCCAAGATCGATTTGTTAGCGGGGGGCCACAAGAGACCCAGTACTTC.

This chain joins TRBV11-2 and TRBJ2-1; D possibly uses TRBD1 or TRBD2 (5 bases each). The CDR3 has 14 residues. The V end lost 1 base, the J end lost 6 bases, and 10 bases lay between the germline ends. Germline V lookup: CDR1 SGHAT, CDR2 FQNNGV. The CDR3 bases are TGTGCCAGCAGCTTAGCCGGGGCTAGCAATGAGCAGTTCTTC. Translating gives CASSLAGASNEQFF.

The gene calls are TRBV21-1 and TRBJ2-4; TRBD2, the table's D call, lacks a check against the DNA. TRBV21-1 is a recognized pseudogene. CDR3 length: 16 amino acids. The CDR3 sequence: CASSKTSQLPENIQYF. CDR3 sequence (DNA): TGTGCCAGCAGCAAGACTAGCCAACTCCCCGAAAACATTCAGTACTTC.

The V call is TRBV7-2, the J call TRBJ1-1; no definite D call. From germline, CDR1 is SGHTA and CDR2 FQGNSA. This CDR3 region has 11 residues. Trimming took 4 bases from V and 3 from J, leaving 3 bases between them. DNA for the CDR3: TGTGCCAGCAGCTCGTACACTGAAGCTTTCTTT. Translation: CASSSYTEAFF. The whole variable domain, remainder taken from reference TRBV7-2 and TRBJ1-1, is GAGVSQSPSNKVTEKGKDVELRCDPISGHTALYWYRQSLGQGLEFLIYFQGNSAPDKSGLPSDRFSAERTGGSVSTLTIQRTQQEDSAVYLCASSSYTEAFFGQGTRLTVV.

The V and J genes are TRBV5-6 and TRBJ2-7; D is uncertain. CDR1 SGHDT and CDR2 YYEEEE come from the germline V gene. The CDR3 is made up of 13 amino acids. V lost 4 bases and J lost 3, with 11 bases in between. The CDR3 nucleotides read TGTGCCAGCAGCCCTGGAACCAACTACGAGCAGTACTTC. Translated: CASSPGTNYEQYF. The whole variable domain, filled in from reference TRBV5-6 and TRBJ2-7, reads DAGVTQSPTHLIKTRGQQVTLRCSPKSGHDTVSWYQQALGQGPQFIFQYYEEEERQRGNFPDRFSGHQFPNYSSELNVNALLLGDSALYLCASSPGTNYEQYFGPGTRLTVT.